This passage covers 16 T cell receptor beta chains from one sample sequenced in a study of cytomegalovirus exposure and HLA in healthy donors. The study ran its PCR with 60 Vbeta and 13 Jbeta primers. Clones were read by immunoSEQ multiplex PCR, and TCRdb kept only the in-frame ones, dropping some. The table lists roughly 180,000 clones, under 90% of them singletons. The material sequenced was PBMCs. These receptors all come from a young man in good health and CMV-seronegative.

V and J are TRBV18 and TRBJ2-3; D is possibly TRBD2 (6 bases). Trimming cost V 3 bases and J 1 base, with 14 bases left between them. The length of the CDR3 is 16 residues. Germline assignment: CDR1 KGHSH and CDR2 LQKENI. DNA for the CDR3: TGTGCCAGCTCACCGTTCACTTCGGGGGGCACAGATACGCAGTATTTT. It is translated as CASSPFTSGGTDTQYF.

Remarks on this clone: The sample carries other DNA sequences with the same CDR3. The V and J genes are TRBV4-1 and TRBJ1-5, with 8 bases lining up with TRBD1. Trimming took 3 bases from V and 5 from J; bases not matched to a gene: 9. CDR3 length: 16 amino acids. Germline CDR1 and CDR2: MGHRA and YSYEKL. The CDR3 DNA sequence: TGCGCCAGCAGCCAGGAAGGACAGGGTGGATATCAGCCCCAGCATTTT. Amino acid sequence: CASSQEGQGGYQPQHF.

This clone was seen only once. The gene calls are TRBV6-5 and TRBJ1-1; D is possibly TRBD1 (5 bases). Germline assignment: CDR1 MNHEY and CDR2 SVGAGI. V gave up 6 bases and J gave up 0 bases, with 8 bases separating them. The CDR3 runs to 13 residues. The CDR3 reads CASRDSMNTEAFF. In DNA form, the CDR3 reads TGTGCCAGCAGAGACAGCATGAACACTGAAGCTTTCTTT.

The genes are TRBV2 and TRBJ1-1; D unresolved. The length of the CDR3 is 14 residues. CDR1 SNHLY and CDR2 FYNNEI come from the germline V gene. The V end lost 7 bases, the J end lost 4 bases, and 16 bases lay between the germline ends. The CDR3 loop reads CASMTGIGSTEAFF. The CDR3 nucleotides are TGTGCCAGCATGACGGGTATAGGTTCCACTGAAGCTTTCTTT.

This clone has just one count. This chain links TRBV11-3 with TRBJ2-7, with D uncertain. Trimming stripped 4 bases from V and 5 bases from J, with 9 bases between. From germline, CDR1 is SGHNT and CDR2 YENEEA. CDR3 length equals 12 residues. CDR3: CASSSESHEQYF. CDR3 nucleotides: TGTGCCAGCAGCTCAGAGTCTCACGAGCAGTACTTC.

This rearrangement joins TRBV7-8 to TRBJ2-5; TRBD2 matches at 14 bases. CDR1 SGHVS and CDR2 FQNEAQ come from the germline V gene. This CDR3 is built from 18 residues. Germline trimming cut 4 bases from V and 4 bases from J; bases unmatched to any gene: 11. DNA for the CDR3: TGTGCCAGCAGCTCCGGGCCCGGGACTAGCGGGAGCGGAGAGACCCAGTACTTC. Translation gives CASSSGPGTSGSGETQYF.

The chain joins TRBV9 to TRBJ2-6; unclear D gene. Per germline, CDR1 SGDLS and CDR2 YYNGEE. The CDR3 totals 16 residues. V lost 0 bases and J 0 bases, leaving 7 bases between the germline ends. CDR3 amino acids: CASSVAQVSGANVLTF. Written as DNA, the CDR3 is TGTGCCAGCAGCGTAGCTCAGGTCTCTGGGGCCAACGTCCTGACTTTC.

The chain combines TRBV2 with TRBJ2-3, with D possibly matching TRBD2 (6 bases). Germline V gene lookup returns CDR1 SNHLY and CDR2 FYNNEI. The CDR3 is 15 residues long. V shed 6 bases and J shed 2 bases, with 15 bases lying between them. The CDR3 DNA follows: TGTGCCAGCAGGGACCGGGACTTTTACACAGATACGCAGTATTTT. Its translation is CASRDRDFYTDTQYF.

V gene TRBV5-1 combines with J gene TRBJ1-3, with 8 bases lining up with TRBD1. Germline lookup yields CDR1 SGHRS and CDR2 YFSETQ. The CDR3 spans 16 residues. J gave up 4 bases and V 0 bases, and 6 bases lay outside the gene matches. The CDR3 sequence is CASSLEGQAIGNTIYF. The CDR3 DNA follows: TGCGCCAGCAGCTTGGAGGGACAGGCGATCGGAAACACCATATATTTT.

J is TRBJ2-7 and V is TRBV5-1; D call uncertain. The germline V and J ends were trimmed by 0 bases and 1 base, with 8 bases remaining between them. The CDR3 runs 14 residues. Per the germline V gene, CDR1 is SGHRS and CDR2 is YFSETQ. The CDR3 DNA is TGCGCCAGCAGCTTGGCGGCCAGGTCCTACGAGCAGTACTTC. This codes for CASSLAARSYEQYF. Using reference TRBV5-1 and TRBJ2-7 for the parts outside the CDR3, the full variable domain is KAGVTQTPRYLIKTRGQQVTLSCSPISGHRSVSWYQQTPGQGLQFLFEYFSETQRNKGNFPGRFSGRQFSNSRSEMNVSTLELGDSALYLCASSLAARSYEQYFGPGTRLTVT.

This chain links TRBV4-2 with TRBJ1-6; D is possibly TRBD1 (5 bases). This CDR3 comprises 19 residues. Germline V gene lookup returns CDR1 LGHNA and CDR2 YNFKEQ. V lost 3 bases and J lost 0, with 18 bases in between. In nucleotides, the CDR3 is TGTGCCAGCAGCCAGCCTAGGGGAATCGTGAGCTCCTATAATTCACCCCTCCACTTT. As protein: CASSQPRGIVSSYNSPLHF.

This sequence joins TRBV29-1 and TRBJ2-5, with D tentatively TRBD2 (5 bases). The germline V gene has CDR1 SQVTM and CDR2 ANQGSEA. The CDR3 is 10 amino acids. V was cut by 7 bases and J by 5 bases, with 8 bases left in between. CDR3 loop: CSGRGETQYF. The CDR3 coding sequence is TGCAGCGGCCGAGGGGAGACCCAGTACTTC.

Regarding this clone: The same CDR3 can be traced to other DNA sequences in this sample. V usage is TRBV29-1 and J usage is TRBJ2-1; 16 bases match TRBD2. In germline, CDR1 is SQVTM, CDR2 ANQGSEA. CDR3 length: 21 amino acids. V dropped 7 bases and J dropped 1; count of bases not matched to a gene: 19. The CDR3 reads CSAHYPGLAGGPQSSYNEQFF. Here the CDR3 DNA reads TGCAGCGCGCACTACCCGGGACTAGCGGGAGGGCCTCAAAGTTCCTACAATGAGCAGTTCTTC.

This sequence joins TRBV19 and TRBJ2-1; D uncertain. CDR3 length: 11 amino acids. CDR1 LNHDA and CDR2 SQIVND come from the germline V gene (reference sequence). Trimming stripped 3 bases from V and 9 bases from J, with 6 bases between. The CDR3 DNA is TGTGCCAGTAGTATTAGTGGTGAGCAGTTCTTC. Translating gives CASSISGEQFF.

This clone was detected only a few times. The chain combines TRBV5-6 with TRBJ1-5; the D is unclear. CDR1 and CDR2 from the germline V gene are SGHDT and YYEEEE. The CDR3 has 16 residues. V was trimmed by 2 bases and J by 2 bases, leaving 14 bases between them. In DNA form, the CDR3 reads TGTGCCAGCAGCTTCTGGAGCATCGAAGGCAATCAGCCCCAGCATTTT. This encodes CASSFWSIEGNQPQHF.

The DNA of the CDR3 is TGTGCCAGCAGTTTATGGACGTCGGGCCTAGCGGGAGCGTCAGATACGCAGTATTTT. Amino acid sequence: CASSLWTSGLAGASDTQYF. The chain is built from TRBV28 and TRBJ2-3, with 10 bases matching TRBD2. The CDR3 loop spans 19 amino acids. The trim removed 0 bases at V and 4 bases at J, leaving 13 bases unmatched. CDR1 and CDR2 (germline): MDHEN, SYDVKM.